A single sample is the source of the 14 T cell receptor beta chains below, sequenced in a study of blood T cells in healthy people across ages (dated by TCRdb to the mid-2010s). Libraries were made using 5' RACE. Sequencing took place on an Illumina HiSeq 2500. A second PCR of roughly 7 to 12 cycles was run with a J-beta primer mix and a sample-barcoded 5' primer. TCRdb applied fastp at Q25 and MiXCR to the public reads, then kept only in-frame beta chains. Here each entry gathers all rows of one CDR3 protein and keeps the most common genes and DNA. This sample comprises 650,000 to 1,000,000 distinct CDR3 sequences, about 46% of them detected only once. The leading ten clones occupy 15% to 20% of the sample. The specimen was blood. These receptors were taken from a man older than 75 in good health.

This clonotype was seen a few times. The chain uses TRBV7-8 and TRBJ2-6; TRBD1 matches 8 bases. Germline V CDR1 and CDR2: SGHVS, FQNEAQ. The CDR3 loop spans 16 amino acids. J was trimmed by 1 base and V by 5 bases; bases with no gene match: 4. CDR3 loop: CASSRRQGSGANVLTF. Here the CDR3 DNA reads TGTGCCAGCAGCAGAAGACAGGGGTCTGGGGCCAACGTCCTGACTTTC.

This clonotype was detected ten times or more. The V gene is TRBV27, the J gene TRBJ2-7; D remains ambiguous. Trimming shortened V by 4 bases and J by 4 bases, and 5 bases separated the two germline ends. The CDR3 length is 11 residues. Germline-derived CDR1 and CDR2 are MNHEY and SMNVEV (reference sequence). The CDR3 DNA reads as TGTGCCAGCAGTTCTGAGTACGAGCAGTACTTC. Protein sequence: CASSSEYEQYF.

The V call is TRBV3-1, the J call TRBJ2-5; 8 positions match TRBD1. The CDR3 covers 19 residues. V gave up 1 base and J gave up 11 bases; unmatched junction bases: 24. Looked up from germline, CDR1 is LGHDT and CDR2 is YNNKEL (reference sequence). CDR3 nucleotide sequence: TGTGCCAGCAGCCAAGCCAAGTATGAGGTCAGGGGGCCTCCTACGAGGCAGTACTTC. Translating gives CASSQAKYEVRGPPTRQYF.

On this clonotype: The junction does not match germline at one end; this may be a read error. The chain's CDR3 is CSARDRGLDNGQFF. In DNA form, the CDR3 reads TGCAGTGCTAGAGATCGGGGACTAGACAATGGGCAGTTCTTC. The genes are TRBV20-1 and TRBJ2-1; 8 bases agree with TRBD2. Germline loops: CDR1 DFQATT, CDR2 SNEGSKA (reference sequence). The length of the CDR3 is 14 residues.

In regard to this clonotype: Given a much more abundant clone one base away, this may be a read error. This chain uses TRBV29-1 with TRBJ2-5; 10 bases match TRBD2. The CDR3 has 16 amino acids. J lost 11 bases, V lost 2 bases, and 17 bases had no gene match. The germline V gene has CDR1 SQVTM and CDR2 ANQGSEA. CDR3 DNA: TGCAGCGTTGAATCGCCTAGCGGGAGTGTAAGCAATGAGCAGTACTTC. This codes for CSVESPSGSVSNEQYF. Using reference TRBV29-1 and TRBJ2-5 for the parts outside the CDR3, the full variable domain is SAVISQKPSRDICQRGTSLTIQCQVDSQVTMMFWYRQQPGQSLTLIATANQGSEATYESGFVIDKFPISRPNLTFSTLTVSNMSPEDSSIYLCSVESPSGSVSNEQYFGPGTRLLVL.

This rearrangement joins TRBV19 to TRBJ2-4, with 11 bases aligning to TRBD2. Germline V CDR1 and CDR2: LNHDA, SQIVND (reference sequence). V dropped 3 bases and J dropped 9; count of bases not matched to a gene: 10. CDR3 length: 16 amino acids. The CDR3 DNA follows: TGTGCCAGTAGTATTACTAGCGGGAGCCTCGGGGCCATTCAGTACTTC. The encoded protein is CASSITSGSLGAIQYF.

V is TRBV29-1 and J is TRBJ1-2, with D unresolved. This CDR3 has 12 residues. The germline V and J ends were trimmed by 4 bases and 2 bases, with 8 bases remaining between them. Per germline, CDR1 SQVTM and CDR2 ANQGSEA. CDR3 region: CSVGKGNYGYTF. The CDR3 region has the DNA TGCAGCGTTGGTAAAGGGAACTATGGCTACACCTTC.

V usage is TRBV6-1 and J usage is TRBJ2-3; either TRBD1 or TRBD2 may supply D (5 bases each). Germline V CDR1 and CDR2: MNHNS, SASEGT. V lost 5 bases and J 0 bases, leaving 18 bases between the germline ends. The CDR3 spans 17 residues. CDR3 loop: CASSQQTPGLSTDTQYF. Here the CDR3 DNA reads TGTGCCAGCAGTCAGCAAACGCCGGGGCTAAGCACAGATACGCAGTATTTT.

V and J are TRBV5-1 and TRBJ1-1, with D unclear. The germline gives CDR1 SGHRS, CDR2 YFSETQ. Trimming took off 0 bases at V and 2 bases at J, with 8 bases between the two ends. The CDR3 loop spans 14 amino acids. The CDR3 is CASSLAVSNTEAFF. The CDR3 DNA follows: TGCGCCAGCAGCTTGGCCGTCAGCAACACTGAAGCTTTCTTT.

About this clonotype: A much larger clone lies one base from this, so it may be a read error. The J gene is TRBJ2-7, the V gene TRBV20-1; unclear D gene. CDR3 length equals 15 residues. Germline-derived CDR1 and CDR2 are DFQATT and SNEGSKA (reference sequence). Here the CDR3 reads CSARLRILSSYERYF. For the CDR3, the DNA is TGCAGTGCTAGGTTACGTATCCTGTCTTCCTACGAGCGGTACTTC.

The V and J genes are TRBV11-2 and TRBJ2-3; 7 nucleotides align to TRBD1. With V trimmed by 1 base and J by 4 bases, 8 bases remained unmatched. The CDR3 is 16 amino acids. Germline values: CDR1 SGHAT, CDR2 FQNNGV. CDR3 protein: CASSLGVGRGSDTQYF. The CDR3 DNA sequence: TGTGCCAGCAGCTTAGGAGTCGGCAGGGGGTCAGATACGCAGTATTTT. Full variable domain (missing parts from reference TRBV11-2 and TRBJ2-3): EAGVAQSPRYKIIEKRQSVAFWCNPISGHATLYWYQQILGQGPKLLIQFQNNGVVDDSQLPKDRFSAERLKGVDSTLKIQPAKLEDSAVYLCASSLGVGRGSDTQYFGPGTRLTVL.

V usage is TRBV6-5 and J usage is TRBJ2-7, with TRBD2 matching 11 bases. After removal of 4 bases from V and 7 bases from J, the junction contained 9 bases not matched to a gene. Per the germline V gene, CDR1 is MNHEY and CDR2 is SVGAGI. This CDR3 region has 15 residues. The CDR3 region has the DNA TGTGCCAGCAGTTCCCTAGCGGGGGGCCGGGGAGAGCAGTACTTC. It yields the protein CASSSLAGGRGEQYF.

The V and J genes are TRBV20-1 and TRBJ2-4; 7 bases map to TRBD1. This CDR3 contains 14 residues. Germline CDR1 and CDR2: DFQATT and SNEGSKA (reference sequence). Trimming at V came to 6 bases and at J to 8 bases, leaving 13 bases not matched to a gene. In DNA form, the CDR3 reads TGCAGTGCAAATGACAGGGCTTATGGGGACATTCAGTACTTC. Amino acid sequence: CSANDRAYGDIQYF.

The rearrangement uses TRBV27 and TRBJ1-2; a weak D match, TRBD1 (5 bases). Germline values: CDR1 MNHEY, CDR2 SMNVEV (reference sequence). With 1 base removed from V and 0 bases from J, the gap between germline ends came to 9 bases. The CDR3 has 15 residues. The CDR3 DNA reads TGTGCCAGCAGTTTATTTTCGGGGGCTAACTATGGCTACACCTTC. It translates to CASSLFSGANYGYTF.